One sample yielded the 28 T cell receptor beta chains listed below, sequenced in a study of T cell responses to AZD1222 COVID-19 vaccine. Here immunoSEQ multiplex PCR was the method, and the copy in TCRdb shows in-frame clones only, minus some. The sample has 200,000 to 250,000 clones, 94% seen once. Here the sequenced sample was peripheral blood, taken 28 days after the second dose of the MenACWY control vaccine. The receptors were sampled from an adult who received the MenACWY meningococcal vaccine as a control.

The chain carries TRBV6-4 and TRBJ2-7; D not resolved. The ends were cut back, 0 bases at V and 6 bases at J, with 9 bases in the middle. This CDR3 contains 13 residues. Germline CDR1 reads MRHNA; CDR2 reads SNTAGT. CDR3 in amino acids: CASSDSELLEQYF. CDR3 coding DNA: TGTGCCAGCAGTGACTCAGAGCTGCTCGAGCAGTACTTC.

V and J are TRBV11-3 and TRBJ2-1; the match to TRBD2 covers 10 bases. There are 14 residues in the CDR3. Germline loops: CDR1 SGHNT, CDR2 YENEEA. The trim removed 8 bases at V and 5 bases at J, leaving 6 bases unmatched. The CDR3 DNA is TGTGCCAGCTCTTTACTAGCGGGGCACAATGAGCAGTTCTTC. It encodes CASSLLAGHNEQFF. Variable domain in full (rest from reference TRBV11-3 and TRBJ2-1): EAGVVQSPRYKIIEKKQPVAFWCNPISGHNTLYWYLQNLGQGPELLIRYENEEAVDDSQLPKDRFSAERLKGVDSTLKIQPAELGDSAVYLCASSLLAGHNEQFFGPGTRLTVL.

V is TRBV12-3 or TRBV12-4 and J is TRBJ1-1, with D possibly being TRBD1 (5 bases). This CDR3 comprises 13 residues. V shed 6 bases and J shed 2 bases, with 10 bases lying between them. The CDR3 sequence is CASRRQTNTEAFF. Written as DNA, the CDR3 is TGTGCCAGCAGAAGACAGACAAACACTGAAGCTTTCTTT.

This clone was observed once. CDR3 residues: CASSPLIPQGYSGNTIYF. CDR3 nucleotides: TGTGCCAGCAGCCCGTTAATTCCACAGGGTTACTCTGGAAACACCATATATTTT. The chain carries TRBV5-8 and TRBJ1-3, with a possible D match to TRBD1 (6 bases). There are 18 residues in the CDR3. The germline V and J ends were trimmed by 4 bases and 0 bases, with 20 bases remaining between them. The germline V gene encodes CDR1 SGHTS and CDR2 YDEGEE.

The V gene is TRBV6-2 or TRBV6-3, the J gene TRBJ2-7; 10 nucleotides agree with TRBD1. Germline V lookup: CDR1 MNHEY, CDR2 SVGEGT. V gave up 5 bases and J gave up 7 bases; unmatched junction bases: 8. CDR3 length: 14 residues. CDR3 coding DNA: TGTGCCAGCAGTATGGGGACAGGGGTGAGGGAGCAGTACTTC. Its translation is CASSMGTGVREQYF.

The chain has TRBV19 and TRBJ2-7; TRBD2 agrees at 8 bases. This CDR3 has 15 amino acids. The germline gives CDR1 LNHDA, CDR2 SQIVND (reference sequence). J lost 4 bases, V lost 6 bases, and 11 bases had no gene match. The CDR3: CASSRAGDRLYEQYF. The CDR3 DNA sequence: TGTGCCAGTAGCCGAGCGGGAGACCGCCTTTACGAGCAGTACTTC.

CDR3 region: CASSEFDGSGWGQGAFF. The CDR3 DNA reads as TGTGCCAGCAGTGAATTCGATGGCAGTGGATGGGGACAGGGGGCTTTCTTT. This chain connects TRBV25-1 to TRBJ1-1; TRBD1 matches at 10 bases. Trimming cost V 1 base and J 11 bases; bases outside gene matches: 16. The CDR3 spans 17 residues. Per the germline V gene, CDR1 is MGHDK and CDR2 is SYGVNS.

The chain couples TRBV7-9 to TRBJ2-7, with D maybe TRBD2 (5 bases). Germline CDR1 and CDR2: SEHNR and FQNEAQ (reference sequence). Trimming removed 1 base at V and 3 bases at J, with 10 bases between. The CDR3 consists of 14 residues. CDR3 in DNA: TGTGCCAGCAGCTTAGATGCGGACTTCTACGAGCAGTACTTC. Protein: CASSLDADFYEQYF. Full variable domain (remainder filled in from reference TRBV7-9 and TRBJ2-7): DTGVSQNPRHKITKRGQNVTFRCDPISEHNRLYWYRQTLGQGPEFLTYFQNEAQLEKSRLLSDRFSAERPKGSFSTLEIQRTEQGDSAMYLCASSLDADFYEQYFGPGTRLTVT.

The chain recombines TRBV30 with TRBJ1-1; no firm D call. Trimming left V 0 bases short and J 1 base short, with 6 bases between. CDR3 length: 13 amino acids. Germline V gene lookup returns CDR1 GTSNPN and CDR2 SVGIG (reference sequence). DNA of the CDR3: TGTGCCTGGAGTGTATTTGGGAACACTGAAGCTTTCTTT. Translation: CAWSVFGNTEAFF.

V gene TRBV20-1 combines with J gene TRBJ2-7; the D gene is possibly TRBD1 (5 bases). V gave up 0 bases and J gave up 7 bases, with 7 bases separating them. The CDR3 sequence is 11 residues long. Germline CDR1 and CDR2: DFQATT and SNEGSKA (reference sequence). CDR3 DNA: TGCAGTGCTAGAGAGACAGTGGAGCAGTACTTC. Translated, it gives CSARETVEQYF.

This chain uses TRBV19 with TRBJ1-1; no firm D call. Trimming removed 0 bases at V and 1 base at J, with 9 bases between. Per germline, CDR1 LNHDA and CDR2 SQIVND (reference sequence). The CDR3 is made up of 15 amino acids. The CDR3 region has the DNA TGTGCCAGTAGTATAGATCTTGGGAGGAACACTGAAGCTTTCTTT. Translating gives CASSIDLGRNTEAFF.

This clone was counted once. The chain has TRBV6-1 and TRBJ1-2; TRBD1 matches at 9 bases. V was pared by 2 bases and J by 7 bases, with 11 bases of the junction left unmatched. The length of the CDR3 is 16 residues. Germline assignment: CDR1 MNHNS and CDR2 SASEGT. The CDR3 loop reads CASSEFSGQGASGYTF. In nucleotides, the CDR3 is TGTGCCAGCAGTGAATTCTCGGGACAGGGAGCGAGTGGCTACACCTTC.

On this clone: Other nucleotide sequences from this sample produce the same CDR3. The CDR3 spells CASSLGQGADEQYF. DNA for the CDR3: TGTGCCAGCAGCTTGGGGCAGGGGGCCGACGAGCAGTACTTC. The chain has TRBV7-9 and TRBJ2-7, with 8 bases that match TRBD1. This CDR3 comprises 14 residues. Germline V CDR1 and CDR2: SEHNR, FQNEAQ (reference sequence). The V segment lost 3 bases and the J segment 5 bases; nucleotides outside the gene matches: 6.

The chain has TRBV29-1 and TRBJ1-1; D uncertain. This CDR3 region has 14 residues. The V gene's germline CDR1 is SQVTM and CDR2 ANQGSEA. V was clipped by 0 bases and J by 0 bases, with 8 bases between them. The CDR3 DNA follows: TGCAGCGTTGAAGATCGTATCCTGAACACTGAAGCTTTCTTT. This translates into CSVEDRILNTEAFF.

This chain joins TRBV27 and TRBJ1-5; D not resolved. V was cut by 11 bases and J by 0 bases, with 14 bases left in between. Germline V CDR1 and CDR2: MNHEY, SMNVEV (reference sequence). This CDR3 spans 14 amino acids. The CDR3 loop is CASGGLDSNQPQHF. CDR3 bases: TGTGCCTCAGGCGGTTTAGATAGCAATCAGCCCCAGCATTTT.

This chain's CDR3 is CASSYSDSDSNQPQHF. In DNA form, the CDR3 reads TGTGCCAGCAGTTACTCGGACAGCGATAGCAATCAGCCCCAGCATTTT. This chain connects TRBV6-2 or TRBV6-3 to TRBJ1-5, with a possible D match to TRBD1 (6 bases). Trimming removed 0 bases at V and 0 bases at J, with 9 bases between. Per the germline V gene, CDR1 is MNHEY and CDR2 is SVGEGT. CDR3 length equals 16 residues.

The chain combines TRBV7-2 with TRBJ2-5; a weak D match, TRBD1 (6 bases). The germline CDR1 and CDR2 sequences are SGHTA and FQGNSA. This CDR3 spans 14 amino acids. V was shortened by 1 base and J by 5 bases, with 11 bases between the two germline ends. CDR3 nucleotide sequence: TGTGCCAGCAGCTTAGACAGGGCGCTGGAGACCCAGTACTTC. Translating it yields CASSLDRALETQYF.

This rearrangement joins TRBV28 to TRBJ1-3, with D possibly being TRBD1 (6 bases). V dropped 1 base and J dropped 3 bases, with 10 bases sitting between them. CDR3 length: 15 amino acids. In germline, CDR1 is MDHEN, CDR2 SYDVKM. CDR3 residues: CASSLSPGDGNTIYF. DNA of the CDR3: TGTGCCAGCAGTTTATCTCCAGGGGATGGAAACACCATATATTTT.

The chain employs TRBV19 and TRBJ2-2; 8 bases align to TRBD1. This CDR3 is built from 15 residues. V lost 5 bases and J lost 7; bases outside the gene matches: 9. From germline, CDR1 is LNHDA and CDR2 SQIVND (reference sequence). Here the CDR3 DNA reads TGTGCCAGTAGTCCTCGGACAGGGAGCATCGGGGAGCTGTTTTTT. Translating gives CASSPRTGSIGELFF.

V usage is TRBV19 and J usage is TRBJ1-6, with 8 nucleotides matching TRBD1. The ends lost 6 bases at V and 6 bases at J; junction bases unmatched: 16. The germline V gene has CDR1 LNHDA and CDR2 SQIVND (reference sequence). This CDR3 contains 18 residues. The CDR3 sequence is CASSLLSPETGANSPLHF. CDR3 nucleotides: TGTGCCAGTAGCCTTTTGTCCCCCGAGACAGGGGCTAATTCACCCCTCCACTTT.

V is TRBV5-6 and J is TRBJ2-1, with TRBD1 matching 8 bases. Germline V gene sequence: CDR1 SGHDT, CDR2 YYEEEE. Unmatched junction bases numbered 4, after V lost 0 bases and J lost 5 bases. This CDR3 comprises 15 residues. The CDR3 DNA is TGTGCCAGCAGCTTGGTTGGACAGGGCGACAATGAGCAGTTCTTC. This encodes CASSLVGQGDNEQFF.

V usage is TRBV15 and J usage is TRBJ2-7, with D perhaps being TRBD1 or TRBD2 (5 bases each). Germline CDR1 LNHNV, CDR2 YYDKDF (reference sequence). The CDR3 is made up of 15 amino acids. The V and J ends lost 5 bases and 0 bases respectively, with 14 bases between them. Here the CDR3 reads CATSGRAGASYEQYF. CDR3 bases: TGTGCCACCAGCGGCCGAGCCGGGGCCTCCTACGAGCAGTACTTC.

With respect to this clone: Mismatch with germline at one junction end may stem from a read error. V and J are TRBV19 and TRBJ2-3; TRBD2 aligns across 7 bases. Germline CDR1 LNHDA, CDR2 SQIVND (reference sequence). The CDR3 runs to 12 residues. CDR3 sequence: CASRIAGDTQYF. The CDR3 DNA reads TGTGCCAGTAGAATAGCGGGAGATACGCAGTATTTT.

This clone was counted a few times. V gene TRBV5-8 combines with J gene TRBJ1-6; TRBD1 aligns across 7 bases. The CDR3 runs to 15 residues. The ends lost 5 bases at V and 4 bases at J; junction bases unmatched: 6. The V gene's germline CDR1 is SGHTS and CDR2 YDEGEE. In DNA form, the CDR3 reads TGTGCCAGCAGGCCTGCGGGACAGTATAATTCACCCCTCCACTTT. Encoded protein: CASRPAGQYNSPLHF.

The J gene is TRBJ2-1, the V gene TRBV14; D not certain. Trimming shortened V by 2 bases and J by 6 bases, and 14 bases separated the two germline ends. The V gene's germline CDR1 is SGHDN and CDR2 FVKESK. This CDR3 spans 15 amino acids. CDR3 sequence: CASSQQLRSGNEQFF. In nucleotides, the CDR3 is TGTGCCAGCAGCCAACAGCTGCGTTCGGGCAATGAGCAGTTCTTC.

This rearrangement joins TRBV2 to TRBJ2-5, with D hard to call. Germline CDR1 reads SNHLY; CDR2 reads FYNNEI. The CDR3 contains 13 residues. V lost 1 base to trimming and J lost 5 bases, with 8 bases between them. The chain's CDR3 is CASSEGSRETQYF. Here the CDR3 DNA reads TGTGCCAGCAGTGAAGGGTCTCGGGAGACCCAGTACTTC. The full variable domain, its missing parts supplied by reference TRBV2 and TRBJ2-5, is EPEVTQTPSHQVTQMGQEVILRCVPISNHLYFYWYRQILGQKVEFLVSFYNNEISEKSEIFDDQFSVERPDGSNFTLKIRSTKLEDSAMYFCASSEGSRETQYFGPGTRLLVL.

The chain combines TRBV7-9 with TRBJ1-2, with TRBD1 as a possible D gene (5 bases). Trimming pared 1 base from V and 4 bases from J, leaving 13 bases between. This CDR3 comprises 15 residues. Germline V gene sequence: CDR1 SEHNR, CDR2 FQNEAQ (reference sequence). CDR3 residues: CASSLVRGALYGYTF. As DNA, the CDR3 is TGTGCCAGCAGCTTAGTGCGGGGCGCCCTCTATGGCTACACCTTC.

The V and J genes are TRBV6-5 and TRBJ1-1; D is undetermined. V dropped 6 bases and J dropped 8 bases, with 19 bases sitting between them. The germline gives CDR1 MNHEY, CDR2 SVGAGI. The CDR3 spans 14 residues. This chain's CDR3 is CASSLSPRVAEAFF. CDR3 nucleotides: TGTGCCAGCAGCCTTTCTCCTCGGGTAGCCGAAGCTTTCTTT.